This T cell receptor beta chain came from a study of blood T cells in healthy people across ages. General study findings and limits: Researchers deemed the diversity estimates from one million T cells underestimates.

This clonotype was found many times. The target antigen is unknown. Isolation yielded PBMCs, at least 6 million per sample, in every case. This CDR3 has 14 residues. PCR was performed a second time for about 7 to 11 cycles using a sample-barcoded 5' primer and a J-beta primer mix. Each sample yielded at least 3 million CDR3-containing paired-end reads. MiXCR, run by TCRdb on the 5' RACE reads, gives a single entry per CDR3 protein. Of 710,000 or so distinct CDR3 sequences listed, roughly 20% are singletons. This sequence joins TRBV12-3 or TRBV12-4 and TRBJ2-5, with a tentative D call TRBD1 (6 bases). The J call could be wrong; TRBJ2-7 is a better fit for the DNA end. This receptor was obtained from a man in his 70s in good health. The sequenced sample consisted of blood. The CDR3 loop reads CASSLQGHSYEQYV. The DNA of the CDR3 is TGTGCCAGCAGTCTACAGGGACACTCCTACGAGCAGTACGTC.